This T cell receptor (beta chain) was profiled in a study of human T cells and chemical hapten exposure. Whole-study results and caveats: Versus controls, significantly more large CDR3 similarity clusters arose from expanded TCRs. Each of the donors had alopecia, so their immune responses may not resemble those of healthy people.

Regarding this clonotype: As yet, its antigen is unknown.

MiXCR, run by TCRdb on the RACE reads, gives a single entry per CDR3 protein. The repertoire has under 100,000 distinct CDR3 sequences, 10% to 12% of them found once; the top ten carry 3% to 4%. As for time point: patch test 3, about 24 weeks after DPC sensitization. Treatment reported: therapeutic diphenylcyclopropenone sensitization with weekly scalp DPC. V was shortened by 6 bases and J by 2 bases, with 10 bases between the two germline ends. This CDR3 contains 12 residues. Looked up from germline, CDR1 is DFQATT and CDR2 is SNEGSKA (reference sequence). The rearrangement links TRBV20-1 to TRBJ1-2; D not certain. This clonotype was obtained from a woman in her fifties or sixties with alopecia areata. Some clones in this sample may be carry-over from other donors' samples. The specimen comprised whole blood, sampled in connection with sensitization to the hapten diphenylcyclopropenone (DPC). The CDR3: CSAPSPNYGYTF. CDR3 sequence (DNA): TGCAGTGCGCCCTCGCCGAACTATGGCTACACCTTC.